The 26 T cell receptor beta chains below come from one sample, sequenced in a study of T cell changes during pregnancy in multiple sclerosis. Profiled with immunoSEQ multiplex PCR; TCRdb holds only in-frame clones, not every one. The profile shows about 64,000 clones, around 97% of them singletons. The input for sequencing was CD8+ T cells from peripheral blood mononuclear cells, taken after pregnancy. These receptors were collected from a female donor with multiple sclerosis, enrolled in a pregnancy study.

The chain joins TRBV7-8 to TRBJ2-1, with TRBD1 as a possible D gene (6 bases). Per the germline V gene, CDR1 is SGHVS and CDR2 is FQNEAQ. This CDR3 is 15 amino acids long. V lost 5 bases to trimming and J lost 2 bases, with 13 bases between them. CDR3 in amino acids: CASSLRDNPYNEQFF. The CDR3 coding sequence is TGTGCCAGCAGCCTCCGGGACAACCCCTACAATGAGCAGTTCTTC.

V is TRBV9 and J is TRBJ2-7, with D maybe TRBD1 (6 bases). Germline V gene lookup returns CDR1 SGDLS and CDR2 YYNGEE. V was pared by 3 bases and J by 2 bases, with 12 bases between. CDR3 length equals 14 residues. CDR3 in amino acids: CASSEDSLPYEQYF. DNA for the CDR3: TGTGCCAGCAGCGAGGACAGCCTCCCCTACGAGCAGTACTTC.

V usage is TRBV7-8 and J usage is TRBJ2-7, with D perhaps TRBD1 (5 bases). Germline-derived CDR1 and CDR2 are SGHVS and FQNEAQ. Trimming took off 5 bases at V and 5 bases at J, with 7 bases between the two ends. This CDR3 has 11 amino acids. The CDR3 DNA reads TGTGCCAGCAGCCCCAGGGACGAGCAGTACTTC. As protein: CASSPRDEQYF.

The chain links TRBV27 to TRBJ2-5, with D perhaps TRBD2 (6 bases). Trimming took 4 bases from V and 5 from J, leaving 14 bases between them. This CDR3 has 14 residues. Germline CDR1 and CDR2: MNHEY and SMNVEV (reference sequence). CDR3 protein: CASSYFSGSETQYF. The CDR3 DNA sequence: TGTGCCAGCAGTTATTTTAGCGGATCGGAGACCCAGTACTTC.

This chain uses TRBV5-5 with TRBJ1-2; TRBD1 matches at 9 bases. Germline trimming cut 4 bases from V and 3 bases from J; bases unmatched to any gene: 4. This CDR3 has 14 amino acids. Germline CDR1 reads SGHKS; CDR2 reads YYEKEE (reference sequence). The CDR3 nucleotides read TGTGCCAGCAGCCTGGACAGGGGCGACTATGGCTACACCTTC. Residues: CASSLDRGDYGYTF.

The CDR3 region is CSVEDHLNTGELFF. The CDR3 DNA sequence: TGCAGCGTTGAAGACCATTTGAACACCGGGGAGCTGTTTTTT. The chain joins TRBV29-1 to TRBJ2-2; no definite D call. Looked up from germline, CDR1 is SQVTM and CDR2 is ANQGSEA. Trimming took 0 bases from V and 1 from J, leaving 6 bases between them. The CDR3 length is 14 residues.

The chain carries TRBV19 and TRBJ2-3, with 12 bases lining up with TRBD2. CDR1 is LNHDA, CDR2 SQIVND, per germline (reference sequence). The CDR3 extends over 15 amino acids. V lost 6 bases to trimming and J lost 5 bases; unmatched junction nucleotides: 6. The CDR3 loop is CASRTLAGGLDTQYF. The CDR3 nucleotides read TGTGCCAGTAGAACTCTAGCGGGAGGGTTAGATACGCAGTATTTT.

The chain recombines TRBV5-6 with TRBJ2-3; a weak D match, TRBD2 (7 bases). The CDR3 covers 13 residues. V lost 2 bases and J 10 bases, leaving 14 bases between the germline ends. Germline CDR1 and CDR2: SGHDT and YYEEEE. In nucleotides, the CDR3 is TGTGCCAGCAGCTTCTTAGGGGAGGGGGCGCAGTATTTT. As protein: CASSFLGEGAQYF.

This chain uses TRBV18 with TRBJ2-1, with D possibly matching TRBD2 (5 bases). Germline loops: CDR1 KGHSH, CDR2 LQKENI. This CDR3 contains 11 residues. V shed 4 bases and J shed 9 bases, with 7 bases lying between them. CDR3 sequence: CASSRAGEQFF. The DNA of the CDR3 is TGTGCCAGCTCACGGGCGGGTGAGCAGTTCTTC.

About this clone itself: The same CDR3 arises from other DNA sequences in this sample as well. V is TRBV5-4 and J is TRBJ2-7, with a possible D match to TRBD1 (5 bases). V shed 4 bases and J shed 6 bases, with 11 bases lying between them. CDR3 length: 12 residues. Germline V gene data show CDR1 as SGHNT and CDR2 as YYREEE (reference sequence). CDR3 in DNA: TGTGCCAGCAGCGGGCAGGGATCCGAGCAGTACTTC. Translated, it gives CASSGQGSEQYF.

The chain uses TRBV28 and TRBJ2-7, with D maybe TRBD2 (5 bases). The germline V and J ends were trimmed by 3 bases and 2 bases, with 11 bases remaining between them. The CDR3 has 14 amino acids. The germline CDR1 and CDR2 sequences are MDHEN and SYDVKM. CDR3 loop: CASSFRTLAYEQYF. CDR3 DNA sequence: TGTGCCAGCAGTTTCCGGACTCTCGCCTACGAGCAGTACTTC. The full variable domain, completed using reference TRBV28 and TRBJ2-7, is DVKVTQSSRYLVKRTGEKVFLECVQDMDHENMFWYRQDPGLGLRLIYFSYDVKMKEKGDIPEGYSVSREKKERFSLILESASTNQTSMYLCASSFRTLAYEQYFGPGTRLTVT.

This chain uses TRBV11-2 with TRBJ2-2; D remains ambiguous. Between the trimmed V and J ends, which lost 0 bases and 7 bases, there was a span of 6 bases. There are 13 residues in the CDR3. Germline CDR1 and CDR2: SGHAT and FQNNGV. Here the CDR3 reads CASSLDVVGELFF. The CDR3, as DNA: TGTGCCAGCAGCTTAGACGTTGTCGGGGAGCTGTTTTTT.

This clone showed up just a few times. The chain links TRBV2 to TRBJ2-2; D remains unclear. Germline-derived CDR1 and CDR2 are SNHLY and FYNNEI. The CDR3 length is 14 residues. V was cut by 3 bases and J by 2 bases, with 7 bases left in between. The CDR3: CASSDSPNTGELFF. CDR3 DNA sequence: TGTGCCAGCAGTGACAGTCCAAACACCGGGGAGCTGTTTTTT.

This chain joins TRBV7-6 and TRBJ2-1; possible D gene TRBD2, 6 bases. The ends were cut back, 0 bases at V and 4 bases at J, with 10 bases in the middle. The CDR3 covers 15 residues. Per the germline V gene, CDR1 is SGHVS and CDR2 is FNYEAQ. CDR3 residues: CASSLAGTVYNEQFF. CDR3 bases: TGTGCCAGCAGCTTAGCGGGGACTGTTTACAATGAGCAGTTCTTC. The variable domain in full, with the rest retrieved from reference TRBV7-6 and TRBJ2-1, is GAGVSQSPRYKVTKRGQDVALRCDPISGHVSLYWYRQALGQGPEFLTYFNYEAQQDKSGLPNDRFSAERPEGSISTLTIQRTEQRDSAMYRCASSLAGTVYNEQFFGPGTRLTVL.

This rearrangement joins TRBV7-9 to TRBJ2-5, with a weak D call TRBD2 (6 bases). Trimming removed 1 base at V and 2 bases at J, with 14 bases between. CDR3 length equals 16 residues. CDR1 is SEHNR, CDR2 FQNEAQ, per germline (reference sequence). The CDR3 DNA follows: TGTGCCAGCAGCTTAGTTGGTAGCGGCCTTCAAGAGACCCAGTACTTC. It translates to CASSLVGSGLQETQYF.

The chain uses TRBV2 and TRBJ2-7; D remains unclear. Germline V gene lookup returns CDR1 SNHLY and CDR2 FYNNEI. The CDR3 loop spans 16 amino acids. The ends were cut back, 3 bases at V and 3 bases at J, with 18 bases in the middle. DNA for the CDR3: TGTGCCAGCAGTGAGTTGTGGCGGAAGAACGGCTACGAGCAGTACTTC. As protein: CASSELWRKNGYEQYF. Full variable domain (rest looked up from reference TRBV2 and TRBJ2-7): EPEVTQTPSHQVTQMGQEVILRCVPISNHLYFYWYRQILGQKVEFLVSFYNNEISEKSEIFDDQFSVERPDGSNFTLKIRSTKLEDSAMYFCASSELWRKNGYEQYFGPGTRLTVT.

This clone occurred once. The V gene is TRBV7-9, the J gene TRBJ2-7; tentatively, D is TRBD1 (6 bases). Germline CDR1 SEHNR, CDR2 FQNEAQ (reference sequence). The CDR3 consists of 15 residues. V was clipped by 4 bases and J by 0 bases, with 13 bases between them. This chain's CDR3 is CASSSTDRLSYEQYF. The CDR3 DNA follows: TGTGCCAGCAGCTCCACCGACAGGCTCTCCTACGAGCAGTACTTC.

The chain links TRBV9 to TRBJ2-1; possible D gene TRBD1, 6 bases. Trimming took 5 bases from V and 6 from J, leaving 15 bases between them. CDR1 SGDLS and CDR2 YYNGEE come from the germline V gene. This CDR3 spans 14 amino acids. The CDR3 coding sequence is TGTGCCAGCAGTCCTCCCGACAGGTCCAATGAGCAGTTCTTC. This encodes CASSPPDRSNEQFF.

V and J are TRBV6-5 and TRBJ2-7; D call uncertain. V was pared by 5 bases and J by 5 bases, with 13 bases between. CDR3 length: 13 residues. Germline V gene sequence: CDR1 MNHEY, CDR2 SVGAGI. The CDR3, as DNA: TGTGCCAGCAGTCTCGCGGCAGTGCACGAGCAGTACTTC. It yields the protein CASSLAAVHEQYF.

This clone was picked up one time. The gene calls are TRBV10-3 and TRBJ2-1; possibly TRBD1 for D (6 bases). The germline V gene has CDR1 ENHRY and CDR2 SYGVKD. The CDR3 sequence is 15 residues long. Trimming cost V 0 bases and J 2 bases, with 8 bases left between them. The CDR3 reads CAISESDRPYNEQFF. The CDR3 DNA follows: TGTGCCATCAGTGAGTCCGACAGGCCCTACAATGAGCAGTTCTTC.

The chain links TRBV15 to TRBJ1-4; the D gene is possibly TRBD1 (5 bases). Between the trimmed V and J ends, which lost 1 base and 8 bases, there was a span of 17 bases. The germline V gene has CDR1 LNHNV and CDR2 YYDKDF (reference sequence). This CDR3 region has 16 residues. DNA for the CDR3: TGTGCCACCAGCAGAGTCGCAGGGCCGGAAAGGGAAAAACTGTTTTTT. This codes for CATSRVAGPEREKLFF.

The rearrangement joins TRBV6-5 to TRBJ1-1, with D possibly matching TRBD1 (5 bases). The CDR3 sequence is 14 residues long. Germline-derived CDR1 and CDR2 are MNHEY and SVGAGI. The V and J ends lost 5 bases and 0 bases respectively, with 10 bases between them. The CDR3 DNA is TGTGCCAGCAGTCGCAGGGCATTGAACACTGAAGCTTTCTTT. Encoded protein: CASSRRALNTEAFF.

The chain employs TRBV9 and TRBJ1-2; 8 bases agree with TRBD1. CDR3 size: 15 residues. Per the germline V gene, CDR1 is SGDLS and CDR2 is YYNGEE. The trim removed 0 bases at V and 7 bases at J, leaving 8 bases unmatched. The CDR3 here is CASSVGSGGAGGYTF. The CDR3 DNA reads as TGTGCCAGCAGCGTAGGGTCAGGGGGCGCGGGTGGCTACACCTTC.

The V gene is TRBV11-2, the J gene TRBJ2-7; 12 positions agree with TRBD1. The J segment lost 4 bases and the V segment lost 3 bases, leaving 7 bases of the junction unmatched. Germline CDR1 and CDR2: SGHAT and FQNNGV. The CDR3 contains 16 residues. The CDR3 loop reads CASSFAGTGGGYEQYF. DNA of the CDR3: TGTGCCAGCAGCTTCGCCGGGACAGGGGGCGGGTACGAGCAGTACTTC. Complete variable domain (other parts from reference TRBV11-2 and TRBJ2-7): EAGVAQSPRYKIIEKRQSVAFWCNPISGHATLYWYQQILGQGPKLLIQFQNNGVVDDSQLPKDRFSAERLKGVDSTLKIQPAKLEDSAVYLCASSFAGTGGGYEQYFGPGTRLTVT.

The V and J genes are TRBV5-6 and TRBJ2-7; tentatively, D is TRBD2 (5 bases). V was cut by 0 bases and J by 3 bases, with 7 bases left in between. The germline CDR1 and CDR2 sequences are SGHDT and YYEEEE. The CDR3 spans 13 residues. The CDR3 DNA reads as TGTGCCAGCAGCTTGGGTGGACTCTACGAGCAGTACTTC. Translating gives CASSLGGLYEQYF.

The rearrangement joins TRBV19 to TRBJ2-1; 12 bases line up with TRBD2. Per the germline V gene, CDR1 is LNHDA and CDR2 is SQIVND (reference sequence). CDR3 length: 15 residues. Trimming cost V 6 bases and J 5 bases; bases outside gene matches: 5. The DNA of the CDR3 is TGTGCCAGTAGGGCTAGCGGGAGGGCCGACAATGAGCAGTTCTTC. It encodes CASRASGRADNEQFF.